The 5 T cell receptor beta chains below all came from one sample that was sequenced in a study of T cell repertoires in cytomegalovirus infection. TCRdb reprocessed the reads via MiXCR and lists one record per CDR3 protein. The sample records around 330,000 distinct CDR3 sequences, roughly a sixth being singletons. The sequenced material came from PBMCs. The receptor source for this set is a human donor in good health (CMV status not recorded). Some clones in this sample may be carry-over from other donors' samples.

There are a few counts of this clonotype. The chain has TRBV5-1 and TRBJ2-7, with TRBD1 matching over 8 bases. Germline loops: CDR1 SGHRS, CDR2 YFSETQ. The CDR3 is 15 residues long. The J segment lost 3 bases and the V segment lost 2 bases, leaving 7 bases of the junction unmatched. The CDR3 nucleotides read TGCGCCAGCAGCTTATGGGACAGGATTAACTACGAGCAGTACTTC. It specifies CASSLWDRINYEQYF.

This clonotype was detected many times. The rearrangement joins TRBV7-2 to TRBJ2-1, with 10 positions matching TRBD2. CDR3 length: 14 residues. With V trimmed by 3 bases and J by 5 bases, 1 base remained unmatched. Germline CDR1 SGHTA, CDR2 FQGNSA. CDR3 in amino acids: CASSFLAGDNEQFF. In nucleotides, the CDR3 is TGTGCCAGCAGCTTCCTAGCGGGGGACAATGAGCAGTTCTTC.

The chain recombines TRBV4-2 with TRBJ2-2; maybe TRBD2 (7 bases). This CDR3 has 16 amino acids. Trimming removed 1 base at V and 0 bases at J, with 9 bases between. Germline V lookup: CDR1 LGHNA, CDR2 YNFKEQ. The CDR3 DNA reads TGTGCCAGCAGCCAAGGAGGGGGGGCGAACACCGGGGAGCTGTTTTTT. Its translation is CASSQGGGANTGELFF.

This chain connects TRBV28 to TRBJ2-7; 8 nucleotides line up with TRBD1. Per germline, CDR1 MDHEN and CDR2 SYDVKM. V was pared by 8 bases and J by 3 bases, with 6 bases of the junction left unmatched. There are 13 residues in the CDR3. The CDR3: CASVRTGIYEQYF. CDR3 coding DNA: TGTGCCAGCGTCCGGACAGGGATCTACGAGCAGTACTTC.

CDR3 in amino acids: CASSLDPTIRGRNIQYF. In DNA, the CDR3 is TGCGCCAGCAGCTTGGATCCAACCATCAGGGGGCGAAACATTCAGTACTTC. The J gene is TRBJ2-4, the V gene TRBV5-1; 8 positions match TRBD1. Germline CDR1 is SGHRS and CDR2 is YFSETQ. V shed 0 bases, J shed 6 bases, and the junction held 11 bases outside the gene matches. This CDR3 is built from 17 residues.